This is a list of T cell receptor beta chains from one sample in a study of blood T cell repertoires in COVID-19. Profiling relied on immunoSEQ multiplex PCR, and the TCRdb table lists in-frame clones only, not all of them. The sample consists of 300,000 to 350,000 clones, over 75% of them appearing once. What was sequenced was PBMCs or T cells enriched from blood (not recorded which). Receptors were obtained from a man aged 30 to 39 who had recovered from COVID-19. Each CDR3 is given with its conserved first and last residue. Fields, in order: J gene, D gene, V gene, clone size, CDR3 DNA, CDR3 protein. D genes are given only for firm matches. The size of a clone is reported for some rows only, either as once, few or many, or as a class for expanded clones.

>TRBJ1-4|.|TRBV3-1/TRBV3-2|.
TGTGCCAGCAGCCACGGTTGGGTAGCGGTCGAGGGGCTGTTTTTT
CASSHGWVAVEGLFF
>TRBJ2-2|TRBD2|TRBV5-1|.
TGCGCCAGCACCGTGGCGCGTAGCGGGGGTAACACCGGGGAGCTGTTTTTT
CASTVARSGGNTGELFF
>TRBJ2-5|.|TRBV11-2|.
TGTGCCAGCAGCTTAGATCATGGAGACCAAGAGACCCAGTACTTC
CASSLDHGDQETQYF
>TRBJ2-3|.|TRBV5-1|.
TGCGCCAGCAGCTCACAGGGTTCAGATACGCAGTATTTT
CASSSQGSDTQYF
>TRBJ1-2|.|TRBV10-3|.
TGTGCCACCTACGACAGACCCGACACTTATGGCTACACCTTC
CATYDRPDTYGYTF
>TRBJ1-5|.|TRBV30|.
TGTGCCTGGAGTGGAGGACAGCTATATAGCAATCAGCCCCAGCATTTT
CAWSGGQLYSNQPQHF
>TRBJ1-6|.|TRBV6-5|few
TGTGCCAGCAGCCCCTGGGGGCATAATTCACCCCTCCACTTT
CASSPWGHNSPLHF
>TRBJ2-1|.|TRBV18|few
TGTGCCAGCTCACCGGTCAGTGACAGATACAATGAGCAGTTCTTC
CASSPVSDRYNEQFF
>TRBJ2-7|TRBD1|TRBV5-1|.
TGCGCCAGCAGCTTGGCCTGGGACAGGCACTACGAGCAGTACTTC
CASSLAWDRHYEQYF
>TRBJ1-6|.|TRBV6-1|.
TGTGCCAGCAGCCGAGGGGACATTAATAATTCACCCCTCCACTTT
CASSRGDINNSPLHF
>TRBJ1-1|.|TRBV10-3|.
TGTGCCATCAGTGAAGCCCCAATGACTGAAGCTTTCTTT
CAISEAPMTEAFF
>TRBJ1-2|.|TRBV19|.
TGTGCCAGTAGTATCTTCCAGGGAGGAGGCTATGGCTACACCTTC
CASSIFQGGGYGYTF
>TRBJ2-1|TRBD2|TRBV7-9|.
TGTGCCAGCAGCTTTCCTAGCGGGATTAACAATGAGCAGTTCTTC
CASSFPSGINNEQFF
>TRBJ2-7|TRBD2|TRBV7-9|.
TGTGCCAGCAGCTTATTCGGTAGCGGGAGCTCCTACGAGCAGTACTTC
CASSLFGSGSSYEQYF
>TRBJ2-1|TRBD2|TRBV27|.
TGTGCCAGCAGTGTGGGCGGGGGGGCCCTTGAGCAGTTCTTC
CASSVGGGALEQFF
>TRBJ2-1|TRBD1|TRBV10-1|.
TGCGCCAGCAGTGAAGGGACAGGTTATGAGCAGTTCTTC
CASSEGTGYEQFF
>TRBJ1-2|TRBD1|TRBV7-3|.
TGTGCCAGCAGCTTACGCCCCGGACAGGGGAGCGGCTACACCTTC
CASSLRPGQGSGYTF
>TRBJ1-1|.|TRBV19|.
TGTGCCAGTAGTATACGAGTCGAAGCTTTCTTT
CASSIRVEAFF
>TRBJ1-4|.|TRBV7-2|few
TGTGCCAGCAGCGAATTGGCGGGGGCCGGTGAAAAACTGTTTTTT
CASSELAGAGEKLFF
>TRBJ2-2|TRBD1|TRBV18|many
TGTGCCAGCTCACCGACAGGGATTCCCGGGGAGCTGTTTTTT
CASSPTGIPGELFF
>TRBJ1-2|TRBD1|TRBV20-1|.
TGCAGTGCTAGTGCCGGACAGGAGAAAGGCTACACCTTC
CSASAGQEKGYTF
>TRBJ2-1|.|TRBV7-6|.
TGTGCCAGCAGCCCGAGGAGCACAAACAATGAGCAGTTCTTC
CASSPRSTNNEQFF
>TRBJ1-4|TRBD1|TRBV24-1|.
TGTGCCACCAGTGAGCGGACAGGCAGTGAAAAACTGTTTTTT
CATSERTGSEKLFF
>TRBJ1-3|.|TRBV15|.
TGTGCCACCAGCAGGAGGAGCTCTGGAAACACCATATATTTT
CATSRRSSGNTIYF
>TRBJ2-6|TRBD1|TRBV27|.
TGTGCCAGCAGTCTCCGGGACAGGGGTGGGTCTGGGGCCAACGTCCTGACTTTC
CASSLRDRGGSGANVLTF
>TRBJ1-2|.|TRBV9|few
TGTGCCAGCAGCCTTGGGGACACCCTACGGGGCTACACCTTC
CASSLGDTLRGYTF
>TRBJ1-5|TRBD1|TRBV5-4|once
TGTGCCAGCAGCCGAGGGACAGGGGACCAGCCCCAGCATTTT
CASSRGTGDQPQHF
>TRBJ2-3|.|TRBV3-1/TRBV3-2|.
TGTGCCAGCAGCCAAGGATTTAGCGAGATCACAGATACGCAGTATTTT
CASSQGFSEITDTQYF
>TRBJ2-2|TRBD2|TRBV11-2|.
TGTGCCAGCAGCTGGGATAGCGGGGGGGCCGGGGAGCTGTTTTTT
CASSWDSGGAGELFF
>TRBJ1-4|.|TRBV3-1/TRBV3-2|.
TGTGCCAGCAGCTCCGGGACACTCGCAACTAATGAAAAACTGTTTTTT
CASSSGTLATNEKLFF
>TRBJ2-3|TRBD2|TRBV9|.
TGTGCCAGCAGCCAAGTAGCGGGGGGGAACACAGATACGCAGTATTTT
CASSQVAGGNTDTQYF
>TRBJ1-6|TRBD1|TRBV27|few
TGTGCCAGCAGTCCAAACAGGGGGTTAACCTATAATTCACCCCTCCACTTT
CASSPNRGLTYNSPLHF
>TRBJ1-1|.|TRBV28|.
TGTGCCAGCAGTTTAGAAGCAGGCCGGGAGGTAGCTTTCTTT
CASSLEAGREVAFF
>TRBJ2-7|.|TRBV29-1|.
TGCAGCGTTGCTATCAGGTTGGCCGAGGAGCAGTACTTC
CSVAIRLAEEQYF
>TRBJ1-2|TRBD1|TRBV28|once
TGTGCCAGCAGCAACGCCGGGACAGCTTCCCACTATGGCTACACCTTC
CASSNAGTASHYGYTF
>TRBJ2-3|TRBD1|TRBV7-3|.
TGTGCCAGCAGCCACAGGGGGCGCAGCACAGATACGCAGTATTTT
CASSHRGRSTDTQYF
>TRBJ2-7|TRBD2|TRBV9|.
TGTGCCAGCAGCACTGGGACTAGCGGGGGGACCTACGAGCAGTACTTC
CASSTGTSGGTYEQYF
>TRBJ1-5|.|TRBV27|.
TGTGCCAGCAGGGGGGGTCCCGGCAGAACTTTTAGCAATCAGCCCCAGCATTTT
CASRGGPGRTFSNQPQHF
>TRBJ2-3|TRBD2|TRBV5-4|.
TGTGCCAGCAGCCCAGTCACACTAGCGGGGCTAGATACGCAGTATTTT
CASSPVTLAGLDTQYF
>TRBJ2-7|TRBD1|TRBV5-1|.
TGCGCCAGCAGCCGTGACGAACCGGGACAGGGGGCGCGTGAGCAGTACTTC
CASSRDEPGQGAREQYF
>TRBJ2-2|TRBD1|TRBV4-2|.
TGTGCCAGCAGTCCCGGGACAGGGGTATCCGGGGAGCTGTTTTTT
CASSPGTGVSGELFF
>TRBJ1-2|.|TRBV18|.
TGTGCCAGCTCACTTACGACAAATACTAACTATGGCTACACCTTC
CASSLTTNTNYGYTF
>TRBJ2-7|.|TRBV6-6|.
TGTGCCAGCAGTGTAGGGAGCTCCTACGAGCAGTACTTC
CASSVGSSYEQYF
>TRBJ2-2|.|TRBV6-1|.
TGTGCCAGCAGTGATTGGGGCGACGGGGAGCTGTTTTTT
CASSDWGDGELFF
>TRBJ1-5|TRBD1|TRBV11-2|.
TGTGCCAGCAGCTTAGAACAGGGGGCCAGTCAGCCCCAGCATTTT
CASSLEQGASQPQHF
>TRBJ1-6|.|TRBV21-1|.
TGTGCCAGCAGCCGACCCCGCAGGGGTGGTTCCTATAATTCACCCCTCCACTTT
CASSRPRRGGSYNSPLHF
>TRBJ1-2|.|TRBV30|.
TGTGCCTGGAAAGGGCAGGGAAACTATGGCTACACCTTC
CAWKGQGNYGYTF
>TRBJ2-1|.|TRBV20-1|.
TGCAGTGCTGCCGGGACTTCGGTAGGGTTCTTC
CSAAGTSVGFF
>TRBJ2-3|.|TRBV10-3|.
TGTGCCATCAGTGATCCCTCGCGGCATACAGATACGCAGTATTTT
CAISDPSRHTDTQYF
>TRBJ2-3|TRBD1|TRBV5-1|.
TGCGCCAGCAGCCTGGTGGGACAGGTCACAGATACGCAGTATTTT
CASSLVGQVTDTQYF